This TCR beta chain was retrieved from a study of blood T cell repertoires in COVID-19. At the level of the study: T cells, B-cell-depleted T cells, or PBMCs provided the cDNA or gDNA that served as material.

A single count supports this clone. The CDR3 spans 15 residues. Germline V gives CDR1 KGHDR, CDR2 SFDVKD. With 4 bases removed from V and 5 bases from J, the gap between germline ends came to 16 bases. In the original analysis: For nucleated cells, counts were estimated from reference gene primer amplification. Produced via immunoSEQ multiplex PCR; TCRdb's table is partial and in-frame only. V and J calls and clone size are given by that table; D and trimming were obtained from the DNA. The sample contains 250,000 or so clones, approximately 86% of which appear only once. The source of this sequence is a woman in her seventies with active or convalescent COVID-19. J is TRBJ1-2 and V is TRBV24-1; TRBD1 might be the D (6 bases). The sample was peripheral blood. The CDR3 DNA follows: TGTGCCACCAGTGACCCCCCCCAGGGGATTTATGGCTACACCTTC. Protein product: CATSDPPQGIYGYTF.